This is a list of T cell receptor beta chains from one sample in a study of cytotoxic CD8 clonotypes in ibrutinib-treated CLL. Assay used: immunoSEQ multiplex PCR; TCRdb lists only in-frame clones, some missing. The sample yields hundreds of thousands of clones, over 60% seen once. Sequencing used PBMCs, obtained after 36 months of ibrutinib treatment. The receptors originated from a human donor with chronic lymphocytic leukemia. Each CDR3 is given with its conserved first and last residue. A D gene is named only where the DNA matches it firmly. A row's size may be missing; if present it is once, few, many or a size class.

abundance	v_gene	j_gene	d_gene	CDR3aa	CDR3nt
-	TRBV29-1	TRBJ2-5	TRBD1	CSVEDPLDRGPLTQYF	TGCAGCGTTGAAGATCCCTTGGACAGGGGGCCTTTGACCCAGTACTTC
-	TRBV27	TRBJ2-3	TRBD2	CASSSLAGGTDTQYF	TGTGCCAGCAGTTCACTAGCGGGAGGTACAGATACGCAGTATTTT
-	TRBV5-1	TRBJ1-2	-	CASSLRETYGYTF	TGCGCCAGCAGCCTCCGGGAGACCTATGGCTACACCTTC
once	TRBV5-6	TRBJ2-5	-	CASSLVIRRADYEKTQYF	TGTGCCAGCAGTTTAGTAATCAGGCGGGCAGATTATGAGAAGACCCAGTACTTC
-	TRBV28	TRBJ1-5	-	CASSPGFVWPDQPQHF	TGTGCCAGCAGTCCAGGGTTCGTATGGCCGGATCAGCCCCAGCATTTT
-	TRBV5-1	TRBJ2-7	-	CASSSMTGSYEQYF	TGCGCCAGCAGCTCGATGACCGGTTCCTACGAGCAGTACTTC
-	TRBV7-6	TRBJ2-7	-	CASSQPGSNPLSYEQYF	TGTGCCAGCAGTCAACCCGGTTCAAACCCCCTATCCTACGAGCAGTACTTC
-	TRBV7-2	TRBJ2-1	-	CASSLPPFF	TGTGCCAGCAGCTTGCCCCCGTTCTTC
-	TRBV9	TRBJ2-1	-	CASSGGLSYNEQFF	TGTGCCAGCAGCGGGGGACTCTCCTACAATGAGCAGTTCTTC
-	TRBV7-9	TRBJ2-7	TRBD1	CASRTQGDGYEQYF	TGTGCCAGCAGAACACAGGGGGACGGCTACGAGCAGTACTTC
-	TRBV5-8	TRBJ1-5	-	CASSLGGAQPQHF	TGTGCCAGCAGCTTGGGGGGGGCTCAGCCCCAGCATTTT
-	TRBV7-6	TRBJ2-7	TRBD1	CASSLEPDRVYEQYF	TGTGCCAGCAGCTTAGAGCCGGACAGGGTCTACGAGCAGTACTTC
-	TRBV7-2	TRBJ2-2	-	CASSTTLQNTGELFF	TGTGCCAGCAGCACGACATTACAGAACACCGGGGAGCTGTTTTTT
-	TRBV27	TRBJ2-7	-	CASSPGQGRGEQYF	TGTGCCAGCAGTCCCGGGCAGGGACGAGGGGAGCAGTACTTC
-	TRBV7-3	TRBJ2-7	TRBD2	CASSPGLASIYEQYF	TGTGCCAGCAGTCCGGGACTAGCGAGTATCTACGAGCAGTACTTC